These T cell receptor beta chains were read from a single sample in a study of cytomegalovirus exposure and HLA in healthy donors. TCRdb's table, derived via immunoSEQ multiplex PCR, lists solely in-frame clones and lacks some. The top ten hold 3.4% of the sample, which has 100,000 to 150,000 clones, roughly 80% seen once. Sequencing used PBMCs. Receptor source: a man between 25 and 39 years old in good health and CMV-seronegative. The CDR3 runs from the conserved cysteine through the conserved F or W. The order of the fields is V gene, J gene, clone size, CDR3 protein. The size of a clone is reported for some rows only, either as once, few or many, or as a class for expanded clones.

>TRBV5-6|TRBJ2-7|.
CASSLGGEQYF
>TRBV5-6|TRBJ2-5|.
CASSLKQGRETQYF
>TRBV19|TRBJ2-7|once
CASSIKGFYEQYF
>TRBV19|TRBJ1-2|.
CASSIGTGPGYTF
>TRBV11-2|TRBJ1-1|.
CASSPVAGHLTEAFF
>TRBV4-3|TRBJ1-1|.
CASSQRDRGDTEAFF
>TRBV6-5|TRBJ2-1|.
CASTLGGVYNEQFF
>TRBV7-9|TRBJ1-5|.
CASSSGGRDGQPQHF
>TRBV7-6|TRBJ2-1|.
CASSPLAGRTYNEQFF
>TRBV6-1|.|.
CASSGTRTESSYEQYF
>TRBV28|TRBJ2-2|.
CASSLPGAGLGELFF